These 27 T cell receptor beta chains were all obtained from the same sample, sequenced in a study of T-cell reconstitution after alpha-beta-depleted transplantation in children. The TCRbeta library was prepared with unique molecular identifiers. MiXCR, run by TCRdb on the PCR reads, gives a single entry per CDR3 protein. Of 95,000 to 150,000 distinct CDR3 sequences listed, roughly 23% are singletons. Sample: PBMCs, mostly from graft donor cells, taken 180 days after TCRalphabeta/CD19-depleted stem cell transplant. Receptors originate from a male patient aged 2-10 years who had a stem cell transplant for chronic granulomatous disease, so the T cells may come from the graft donor.

This clonotype showed up many times. This chain uses TRBV7-3 with TRBJ2-1; 9 bases agree with TRBD1. Germline lookup yields CDR1 SGHTA and CDR2 FQGTGA. This CDR3 region has 15 residues. J was trimmed by 6 bases and V by 5 bases; bases with no gene match: 8. The CDR3: CASSVDRGTTNEQFF. The CDR3 DNA is TGTGCCAGCAGCGTTGACAGGGGGACCACCAATGAGCAGTTCTTC.

The chain has TRBV4-2 and TRBJ2-6; D may be TRBD1 (6 bases). The CDR3 is 17 residues long. Per the germline V gene, CDR1 is LGHNA and CDR2 is YNFKEQ. V was pared by 4 bases and J by 2 bases, with 15 bases between. CDR3 loop: CASSLSARGTGANVLTF. CDR3 coding DNA: TGTGCCAGCAGCCTTTCGGCCAGGGGAACTGGGGCCAACGTCCTGACTTTC.

This clonotype was counted at least ten times. The V and J genes are TRBV11-2 and TRBJ1-4; D possibly corresponds to TRBD1 (5 bases). V was clipped by 0 bases and J by 11 bases, with 10 bases between them. Germline loops: CDR1 SGHAT, CDR2 FQNNGV. The CDR3 is made up of 13 amino acids. CDR3 coding DNA: TGTGCCAGCAGCTTAGATGCGCGACAGAAACTGTTTTTT. It codes for CASSLDARQKLFF.

The V call is TRBV5-1, the J call TRBJ2-1; 12 bases are shared with TRBD2. Losses at the gene ends were 0 bases for V and 5 bases for J; bases not matched to a gene: 6. The CDR3 has 17 amino acids. Germline V CDR1 and CDR2: SGHRS, YFSETQ. The CDR3 spells CASSLGLAGALNNEQFF. CDR3 coding DNA: TGCGCCAGCAGCTTGGGACTAGCGGGAGCCTTAAACAATGAGCAGTTCTTC.

This clonotype has a single count. The CDR3 reads CSAKTGEGQETQYF. The CDR3 nucleotides read TGCAGTGCTAAAACAGGGGAGGGCCAAGAGACCCAGTACTTC. The V gene is TRBV20-1, the J gene TRBJ2-5; tentatively, D is TRBD1 or TRBD2 (7 bases each). Germline CDR1 reads DFQATT; CDR2 reads SNEGSKA (reference sequence). The CDR3 has 14 residues. V gave up 4 bases and J gave up 1 base, with 13 bases separating them.

This clonotype was observed at least ten times. The chain combines TRBV20-1 with TRBJ2-3; the D call may be TRBD1 or TRBD2 (5 bases each). CDR1 is DFQATT, CDR2 SNEGSKA, per germline (reference sequence). V was shortened by 4 bases and J by 2 bases, with 13 bases between the two germline ends. This CDR3 is 14 amino acids long. The CDR3 nucleotides read TGCAGTGCTATCCGGTCGGGGCACACAGATACGCAGTATTTT. Translated, it gives CSAIRSGHTDTQYF.

This chain uses TRBV24-1 with TRBJ2-5; D gene unclear. V lost 5 bases, J lost 7 bases, and 10 bases lay in between. The germline CDR1 and CDR2 sequences are KGHDR and SFDVKD. This CDR3 is built from 12 residues. The DNA for the CDR3 is TGTGCCACCAGTGTTCCGTCAGGGACCCAGTACTTC. Residues: CATSVPSGTQYF.

In this sample, this clonotype turned up many times. V is TRBV5-1 and J is TRBJ2-7; 8 nucleotides match TRBD1. CDR3 length equals 15 residues. V lost 4 bases and J lost 0; bases outside the gene matches: 6. Germline V gene lookup returns CDR1 SGHRS and CDR2 YFSETQ. CDR3 in amino acids: CASSPWDRSSYEQYF. Here the CDR3 DNA reads TGCGCCAGCAGCCCATGGGACAGGTCCTCCTACGAGCAGTACTTC.

This chain links TRBV18 with TRBJ2-5; D is ambiguous. Trimming took 0 bases from V and 3 from J, leaving 5 bases between them. Looked up from germline, CDR1 is KGHSH and CDR2 is LQKENI. CDR3 size: 13 residues. The CDR3 loop reads CASSPPSKETQYF. The DNA for the CDR3 is TGTGCCAGCTCACCACCGTCGAAAGAGACCCAGTACTTC.

This clonotype occurred many times. The chain uses TRBV29-1 and TRBJ2-2, with 10 positions matching TRBD1. This CDR3 spans 14 amino acids. V shed 6 bases, J shed 4 bases, and the junction held 5 bases outside the gene matches. Germline CDR1 is SQVTM and CDR2 is ANQGSEA. The CDR3 DNA is TGCAGCGTCCGCCGGACAGGGGGCACCGGGGAGCTGTTTTTT. Amino acid sequence: CSVRRTGGTGELFF.

This chain uses TRBV29-1 with TRBJ2-7, with D possibly TRBD1 on 6 matching bases. Germline CDR1 is SQVTM and CDR2 is ANQGSEA. V was pared by 0 bases and J by 4 bases, with 13 bases between. The CDR3 has 14 amino acids. For the CDR3, the DNA is TGCAGCGTTGAAGACCCCGGGACACCTTACGAGCAGTACTTC. This sequence encodes CSVEDPGTPYEQYF.

The genes are TRBV10-2 and TRBJ2-1, with 12 bases that match TRBD2. Unmatched junction bases numbered 10, after V lost 9 bases and J lost 7 bases. Per the germline V gene, CDR1 is WSHSY and CDR2 is SAAADI. This CDR3 has 15 residues. The CDR3 here is CASMLAGGPANEQFF. CDR3 DNA: TGCGCCAGTATGCTAGCGGGAGGGCCAGCGAATGAGCAGTTCTTC.

This clonotype was counted only a few times. The chain employs TRBV27 and TRBJ2-1, with TRBD1 matching over 11 bases. The CDR3 is 15 amino acids. Germline trimming cut 5 bases from V and 7 bases from J; bases unmatched to any gene: 7. Germline CDR1 MNHEY, CDR2 SMNVEV (reference sequence). CDR3 sequence: CASSLGTGGVNEQFF. The CDR3 DNA reads as TGTGCCAGCAGTCTAGGGACAGGGGGTGTGAATGAGCAGTTCTTC.

The rearrangement uses TRBV20-1 and TRBJ2-6; a weak D match, TRBD1 (6 bases). Germline V gives CDR1 DFQATT, CDR2 SNEGSKA (reference sequence). Trimming took 0 bases from V and 4 from J, leaving 13 bases between them. This CDR3 is built from 16 residues. CDR3 amino acids: CSARDLTGSGANVLTF. DNA for the CDR3: TGCAGTGCTAGAGATCTGACAGGTTCAGGGGCCAACGTCCTGACTTTC.

The gene calls are TRBV20-1 and TRBJ2-5; D gene unclear. The CDR3 consists of 20 residues. V gave up 0 bases and J gave up 1 base, with 27 bases separating them. CDR1 is DFQATT, CDR2 SNEGSKA, per germline (reference sequence). For the CDR3, the DNA is TGCAGTGCTAGAGATGTCCCGCGTGGCCCTTCGGGTTCAATCCAAGAGACCCAGTACTTC. This encodes CSARDVPRGPSGSIQETQYF.

The rearrangement links TRBV28 to TRBJ1-2; D is unresolved. Trimming took 1 base from V and 8 from J, leaving 14 bases between them. The germline CDR1 and CDR2 sequences are MDHEN and SYDVKM. The CDR3 is 14 residues long. The CDR3: CASSLFSGRNGYTF. As DNA, the CDR3 is TGTGCCAGCAGTTTATTTTCCGGGCGCAACGGCTACACCTTC.

Many counts were recorded for this clonotype. CDR3 region: CSARELAAYNEQFF. CDR3 in DNA: TGCAGTGCTAGAGAACTAGCGGCTTACAATGAGCAGTTCTTC. V and J are TRBV20-1 and TRBJ2-1; 8 positions agree with TRBD2. The CDR3 length is 14 residues. Germline values: CDR1 DFQATT, CDR2 SNEGSKA (reference sequence). V trimming: 0 bases; J trimming: 4 bases; junction bases outside the gene matches: 2.

This clonotype was counted at least ten times. The chain carries TRBV29-1 and TRBJ1-2; tentatively, D is TRBD1 (5 bases). V was clipped by 4 bases and J by 5 bases, with 14 bases between them. The length of the CDR3 is 13 residues. CDR1 SQVTM and CDR2 ANQGSEA come from the germline V gene. The CDR3 region has the DNA TGCAGCGTTGTCTTGACAGTAGAATATGGCTACACCTTC. It translates to CSVVLTVEYGYTF.

This clonotype was detected a few times. The J gene is TRBJ2-3, the V gene TRBV12-3 or TRBV12-4; D is possibly TRBD1 (6 bases). The CDR3 length is 16 residues. V lost 4 bases to trimming and J lost 1 base, with 15 bases between them. The CDR3 loop is CASSSLRGKGTDTQYF. The CDR3, as DNA: TGTGCCAGCAGTTCCCTTAGGGGGAAGGGCACAGATACGCAGTATTTT.

In this sample, this clonotype turned up a few times. The chain employs TRBV6-1 and TRBJ1-1, with 8 positions matching TRBD1. Per the germline V gene, CDR1 is MNHNS and CDR2 is SASEGT. V lost 6 bases to trimming and J lost 1 base; unmatched junction nucleotides: 4. The CDR3 covers 14 residues. DNA for the CDR3: TGTGCCAGCAGCCGGGACAGGAAGAACACTGAAGCTTTCTTT. It specifies CASSRDRKNTEAFF.

There are many counts of this clonotype. J is TRBJ2-3 and V is TRBV5-1; D not resolved. V lost 0 bases and J lost 3, with 5 bases in between. The CDR3 is made up of 13 amino acids. Germline CDR1 and CDR2: SGHRS and YFSETQ. The CDR3: CASSLAETDTQYF. In DNA form, the CDR3 reads TGCGCCAGCAGCTTGGCCGAAACAGATACGCAGTATTTT.

The chain carries TRBV5-1 and TRBJ1-5; D possibly corresponds to TRBD1 (6 bases). The germline V and J ends were trimmed by 4 bases and 4 bases, with 12 bases remaining between them. The CDR3 has 14 residues. Looked up from germline, CDR1 is SGHRS and CDR2 is YFSETQ. The CDR3 region has the DNA TGCGCCAGCAGCGAACAGGGAGGGAATCAGCCCCAGCATTTT. Translating it yields CASSEQGGNQPQHF.

In the case of this clonotype: Given a much more abundant clone one base away, this may be a read error. The gene calls are TRBV12-3 or TRBV12-4 and TRBJ2-4, with 7 bases matching TRBD1. The CDR3 runs to 16 residues. Here the CDR3 reads CASSPNRGGDKNSQYF. In DNA form, the CDR3 reads TGTGCCAGCAGCCCAAACAGGGGTGGAGACAAAAACAGTCAGTACTTC.

The rearrangement joins TRBV13 to TRBJ2-7; D is unresolved. The V gene lost 1 base and the J gene lost 0 bases, with 7 bases spanning the gap. The CDR3 covers 14 residues. The V gene's germline CDR1 is PRHDT and CDR2 FYEKMQ (reference sequence). The DNA for the CDR3 is TGTGCCAGCAGCTTAGTCTACGACTCCTACGAGCAGTACTTC. Translating gives CASSLVYDSYEQYF.

This clonotype has just a few counts. The chain carries TRBV7-2 and TRBJ2-7; tentatively, D is TRBD1 (6 bases). Trimming removed 5 bases at V and 5 bases at J, with 10 bases between. In germline, CDR1 is SGHTA, CDR2 FQGNSA. The CDR3 is 12 residues long. The CDR3 bases are TGTGCCAGCAGCCACAGGGTCCACGAGCAGTACTTC. Residues: CASSHRVHEQYF.

The rearrangement uses TRBV28 and TRBJ2-5; the D is unclear. CDR1 is MDHEN and CDR2 is SYDVKM in the germline V gene. The CDR3 has 15 residues. Trimming shortened V by 5 bases and J by 2 bases, and 15 bases separated the two germline ends. DNA for the CDR3: TGTGCCAGCAGTCCCCCCGGACCGCAACAAGAGACCCAGTACTTC. It specifies CASSPPGPQQETQYF.

The CDR3 reads CASSLGGGTEKLFF. The CDR3 bases are TGCGCCAGCAGCTTGGGAGGGGGAACAGAAAAACTGTTTTTT. The chain couples TRBV5-1 to TRBJ1-4, with D tentatively TRBD1 (6 bases). The CDR3 has 14 amino acids. Trimming left V 0 bases short and J 8 bases short, with 11 bases between. The germline CDR1 and CDR2 sequences are SGHRS and YFSETQ.